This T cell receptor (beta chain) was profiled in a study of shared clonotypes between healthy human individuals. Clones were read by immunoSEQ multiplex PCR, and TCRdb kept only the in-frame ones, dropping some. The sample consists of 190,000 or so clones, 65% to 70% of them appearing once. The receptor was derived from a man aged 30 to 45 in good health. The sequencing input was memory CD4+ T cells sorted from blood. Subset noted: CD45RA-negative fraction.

CDR3 DNA: TGTGCCAGCAGACCTGCCGGGACTTCGTACGAGCAGTACTTC. Protein sequence: CASRPAGTSYEQYF. This rearrangement joins TRBV28 to TRBJ2-7; D perhaps matches TRBD2 (6 bases). Trimming removed 6 bases from V and 4 bases from J, with 16 bases in between. This CDR3 spans 14 amino acids. Per the germline V gene, CDR1 is MDHEN and CDR2 is SYDVKM.